One T cell receptor beta chain is described in this entry. The antigen is undetermined. The data were produced by immunoSEQ multiplex PCR, yet TCRdb's version contains in-frame clones alone and is incomplete. This sample yields fewer than 90,000 clones, of which 75% to 90% are seen a single time; roughly 5% belongs to the top ten. The source of the sample is a study of T cell responses to AZD1222 COVID-19 vaccine. Overall study results and limits: Reports say nearly half of spike-specific TCRs go after unmutated variant regions.

V lost 0 bases to trimming and J lost 6 bases, with 18 bases between them. CDR1 is SGHDN and CDR2 is FVKESK in the germline V gene. CDR3 length: 17 residues. Second-dose schedules of about 4 or about 12 weeks were combined. The sequence was obtained from an adult who received the AZD1222 COVID-19 vaccine. This sequence joins TRBV14 and TRBJ2-1; D is perhaps TRBD1 (6 bases). Sequenced material: peripheral blood, taken 28 days after the second AZD1222 dose. The CDR3 sequence is CASSQEEGWLGGNEQFF. The CDR3 nucleotides read TGTGCCAGCAGCCAAGAAGAGGGCTGGCTAGGGGGCAATGAGCAGTTCTTC. The variable domain in full, with the rest retrieved from reference TRBV14 and TRBJ2-1, is EAGVTQFPSHSVIEKGQTVTLRCDPISGHDNLYWYRRVMGKEIKFLLHFVKESKQDESGMPNNRFLAERTGGTYSTLKVQPAELEDSGVYFCASSQEEGWLGGNEQFFGPGTRLTVL.